The entry that follows covers one TCR beta chain sequence. The source of the sample is a study of blood T cell repertoires in COVID-19. Across the study: From the United States, Italy and Spain came samples of acute and convalescent COVID-19. T cells, B-cell-depleted T cells, or PBMCs provided the cDNA or gDNA that served as material.

A Seattle source enrolled patients during active infection and followed them longitudinally. Trimming cost V 0 bases and J 7 bases, with 13 bases left between them. Germline V gene sequence: CDR1 MGHRA, CDR2 YSYEKL. This CDR3 is 15 amino acids long. The assay was immunoSEQ multiplex PCR, and TCRdb's table has in-frame clones only and misses some. The sample consists of 400,000 or so clones, 89% of them appearing once. The material sequenced was peripheral blood. The clonotype comes from a woman in her thirties or forties with COVID-19, enrolled during active disease. The chain couples TRBV4-1 to TRBJ1-5; D is ambiguous. The CDR3 sequence: CASSQEAGEEQPQHF. CDR3 DNA: TGCGCCAGCAGCCAAGAAGCGGGAGAAGAACAGCCCCAGCATTTT.